The clone carrying this T cell receptor (beta chain) was seen at least ten times. The antigen is undetermined. These data belong to a study of T-cell memory formation after mild COVID-19. Employing constant-segment primers, 5'RACE generated TCR alpha and TCR beta cDNA libraries bearing sample barcodes and UMIs. MiXCR, run by TCRdb on the 5' RACE reads, gives a single entry per CDR3 protein. The profile shows 100,000 to 150,000 distinct CDR3 sequences, approximately 6.2% of them singletons. Germline V gives CDR1 SGHVS, CDR2 FQNEAQ. This CDR3 has 14 residues. The ends were cut back, 5 bases at V and 4 bases at J, with 12 bases in the middle. Study-level points and caveats: Clonal second-wave expansions that peaked on day 37 had unconfirmed SARS-CoV-2 specificity.

The J gene is TRBJ2-1, the V gene TRBV7-8; D gene ambiguous. The sequence was obtained from an adult woman who had mild COVID-19 (a few samples of this study predate the infection). Cell type and time point are not known. The material sequenced was PBMCs or a T cell subset sorted from them (not recorded which). The CDR3 nucleotides are TGTGCCAGCAGCACCTCCCACTCTTACAATGAGCAGTTCTTC. It specifies CASSTSHSYNEQFF.